One and the same sample provided the 9 T cell receptor beta chains below, sequenced in a study of vaccination and CD4 T cells after COVID-19. Their specific antigens are unknown. Cultured CD4+ T-cell DNA underwent Oncomine TCR Beta short-read sequencing. MiXCR, applied by TCRdb to the PCR reads, yields one record per CDR3 protein. The sample yields around 18,000 distinct CDR3 sequences, 70% seen once. Treatment of the sample: 10-day PBMC culture with coronavirus spike peptide pools or control peptides (ViraFEST assay). The sample consisted of CD4+ T cells from blood, cultured in vitro. The source of these receptors is a human donor who had recovered from COVID-19.

This chain joins TRBV5-1 and TRBJ1-2; D is possibly TRBD1 (6 bases). The CDR3 is 14 residues long. The germline V gene encodes CDR1 SGHRS and CDR2 YFSETQ. Trimming cost V 1 base and J 4 bases, with 11 bases left between them. This CDR3 reads CASSLSQDSYGYTF. The CDR3 DNA reads as TGCGCCAGCAGCTTGTCCCAGGACAGCTATGGCTACACCTTC.

This clonotype is a singleton in its sample. The chain carries TRBV7-2 and TRBJ2-1; 8 nucleotides match TRBD2. Germline CDR1 reads SGHTA; CDR2 reads FQGNSA. The CDR3 covers 15 residues. V dropped 6 bases and J dropped 6; count of bases not matched to a gene: 10. CDR3 DNA sequence: TGTGCCAGCAGTTTCCAAGCGGGGGTGGTCAATGAGCAGTTCTTC. This codes for CASSFQAGVVNEQFF.

V and J are TRBV4-1 and TRBJ2-5; D call uncertain. V was shortened by 1 base and J by 2 bases, with 8 bases between the two germline ends. The CDR3 is 14 amino acids. Germline V gene sequence: CDR1 MGHRA, CDR2 YSYEKL. The CDR3 coding sequence is TGCGCCAGCAGCCAAGGCCTCCTTCAAGAGACCCAGTACTTC. This encodes CASSQGLLQETQYF.

The V gene is TRBV20-1, the J gene TRBJ2-1; perhaps TRBD2 as D (7 bases). V lost 5 bases and J lost 5, with 19 bases in between. The CDR3 spans 15 residues. From germline, CDR1 is DFQATT and CDR2 SNEGSKA (reference sequence). CDR3: CSAARRGPRHNEQFF. In nucleotides, the CDR3 is TGCAGTGCTGCCAGGCGGGGGCCCCGTCACAATGAGCAGTTCTTC.

The V and J genes are TRBV24-1 and TRBJ1-2, with D possibly matching TRBD1 (5 bases). Germline assignment: CDR1 KGHDR and CDR2 SFDVKD. The CDR3 is 14 amino acids. Trimming left V 3 bases short and J 4 bases short, with 11 bases between. The CDR3, as DNA: TGTGCCACCAGTGATCGGGGGACTCCCTATGGCTACACCTTC. Translating it yields CATSDRGTPYGYTF.

In nucleotides, the CDR3 is TGTGCCAGCAGTGAGAGTCAGCCCCAGCATTTT. This translates into CASSESQPQHF. The chain recombines TRBV6-1 with TRBJ1-5; D is unclear. The germline V gene has CDR1 MNHNS and CDR2 SASEGT. Trimming left V 3 bases short and J 6 bases short, with 3 bases between. The CDR3 sequence is 11 residues long.

The gene calls are TRBV19 and TRBJ1-5; 10 nucleotides align to TRBD1. This CDR3 region has 14 residues. V dropped 4 bases and J dropped 6; count of bases not matched to a gene: 3. Germline lookup yields CDR1 LNHDA and CDR2 SQIVND (reference sequence). CDR3 amino acids: CASSTGQGGQPQHF. The CDR3 DNA reads TGTGCCAGTAGTACTGGACAGGGGGGTCAGCCCCAGCATTTT. The full variable domain, its missing parts supplied by reference TRBV19 and TRBJ1-5, is DGGITQSPKYLFRKEGQNVTLSCEQNLNHDAMYWYRQDPGQGLRLIYYSQIVNDFQKGDIAEGYSVSREKKESFPLTVTSAQKNPTAFYLCASSTGQGGQPQHFGDGTRLSIL.

The chain links TRBV29-1 to TRBJ2-1; TRBD1 matches at 8 bases. Trimming cost V 6 bases and J 5 bases; bases outside gene matches: 6. This CDR3 spans 13 amino acids. Germline lookup yields CDR1 SQVTM and CDR2 ANQGSEA. CDR3 sequence reads: CSVGDRLNNEQFF. The CDR3 DNA reads as TGCAGCGTAGGGGACAGGTTAAACAATGAGCAGTTCTTC.

This chain links TRBV19 with TRBJ2-1, with 13 positions matching TRBD2. After removal of 7 bases from V and 7 bases from J, the junction contained 10 bases not matched to a gene. Germline CDR1 LNHDA, CDR2 SQIVND (reference sequence). This CDR3 spans 16 amino acids. DNA of the CDR3: TGTGCCAGTAAAACCAGGACTAGCGGGAGATATAATGAGCAGTTCTTC. It specifies CASKTRTSGRYNEQFF.